These 2 T cell receptor beta chains came from one sample sequenced in a study of blood T cell repertoires in COVID-19 (TCRdb year 2020). To prepare the library, the immunoSEQ multiplex PCR assay was applied. What TCRdb holds here is the immuneACCESS table cut down to in-frame rearrangements. Part of the clones is not present; checked against another copy, under half of the missing clones reflect an unresolved V gene, and the others are unexplained. The sample data list hundreds of thousands of clones, and roughly nine tenths of these were observed just once. Of the sample, around 5.8% falls within the top ten clones. Source material: PBMCs or T cells enriched from blood (not recorded which). Receptors originate from a woman in her forties who had recovered from COVID-19.

This rearrangement joins TRBV21-1 to TRBJ1-1; the D call TRBD1 from the table was never checked on the DNA. TRBV21-1 is designated a pseudogene. The CDR3 sequence is 15 residues long. The CDR3 protein is CASSPGQKCDTEAFF. CDR3 nucleotide sequence: TGTGCCAGCAGCCCCGGACAGAAATGCGACACTGAAGCTTTCTTT.

The CDR3 here is CASSLAAGGTPNEQFF. The CDR3 DNA follows: TGTGCCAGCTCGCTTGCGGCGGGAGGGACACCCAATGAGCAGTTCTTC. The chain recombines TRBV18 with TRBJ2-1; 9 nucleotides match TRBD2. CDR3 length: 16 amino acids. The germline gives CDR1 KGHSH, CDR2 LQKENI. The ends lost 6 bases at V and 6 bases at J; junction bases unmatched: 12.